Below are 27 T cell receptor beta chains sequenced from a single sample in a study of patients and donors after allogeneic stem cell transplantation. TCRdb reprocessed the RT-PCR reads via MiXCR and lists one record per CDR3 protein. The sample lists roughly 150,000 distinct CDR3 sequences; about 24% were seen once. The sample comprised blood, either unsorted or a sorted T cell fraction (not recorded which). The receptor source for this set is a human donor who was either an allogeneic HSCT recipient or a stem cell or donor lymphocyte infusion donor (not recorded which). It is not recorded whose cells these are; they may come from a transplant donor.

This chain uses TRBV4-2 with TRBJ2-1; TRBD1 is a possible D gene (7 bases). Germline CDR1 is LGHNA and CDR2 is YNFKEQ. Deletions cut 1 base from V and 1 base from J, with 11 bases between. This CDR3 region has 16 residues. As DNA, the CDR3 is TGTGCCAGCAGCCAAGCTTCAGGGGGGTCCTACAATGAGCAGTTCTTC. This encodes CASSQASGGSYNEQFF.

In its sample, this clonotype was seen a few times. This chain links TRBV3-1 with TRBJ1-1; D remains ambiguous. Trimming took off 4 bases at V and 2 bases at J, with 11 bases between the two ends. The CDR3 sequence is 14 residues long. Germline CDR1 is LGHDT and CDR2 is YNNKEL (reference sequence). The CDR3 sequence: CASSPRGTNTEAFF. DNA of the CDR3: TGTGCCAGCAGCCCTCGAGGAACCAACACTGAAGCTTTCTTT.

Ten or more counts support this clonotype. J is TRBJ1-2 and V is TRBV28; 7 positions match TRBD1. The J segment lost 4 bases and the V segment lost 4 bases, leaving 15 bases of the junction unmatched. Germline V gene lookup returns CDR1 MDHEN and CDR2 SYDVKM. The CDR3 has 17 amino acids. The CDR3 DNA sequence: TGTGCCAGCAGTTCAACCCCGAGAGGGGGCGCTGGCTATGGCTACACCTTC. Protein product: CASSSTPRGGAGYGYTF.

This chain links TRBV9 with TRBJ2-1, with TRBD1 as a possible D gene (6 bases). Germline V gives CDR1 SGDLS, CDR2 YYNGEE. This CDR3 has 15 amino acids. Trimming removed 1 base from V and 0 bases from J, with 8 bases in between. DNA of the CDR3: TGTGCCAGCAGCGTAAGGGGGAGCTCCTACAATGAGCAGTTCTTC. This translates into CASSVRGSSYNEQFF.

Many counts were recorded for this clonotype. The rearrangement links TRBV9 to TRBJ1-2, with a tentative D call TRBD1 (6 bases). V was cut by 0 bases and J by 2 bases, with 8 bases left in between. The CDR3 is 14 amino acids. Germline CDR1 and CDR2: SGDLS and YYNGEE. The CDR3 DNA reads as TGTGCCAGCAGCGTAGGGACAGACAACTATGGCTACACCTTC. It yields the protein CASSVGTDNYGYTF.

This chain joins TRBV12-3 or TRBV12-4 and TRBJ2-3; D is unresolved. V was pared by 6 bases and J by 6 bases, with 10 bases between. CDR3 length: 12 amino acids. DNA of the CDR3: TGTGCCAGCAGCCTTCTCAGGGATACGCAGTATTTT. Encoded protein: CASSLLRDTQYF.

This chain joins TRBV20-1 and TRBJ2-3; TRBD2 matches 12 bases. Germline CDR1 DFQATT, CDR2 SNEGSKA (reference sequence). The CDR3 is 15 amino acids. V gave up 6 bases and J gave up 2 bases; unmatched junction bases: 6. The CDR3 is CSARTSGTFTDTQYF. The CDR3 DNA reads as TGCAGTGCAAGGACTAGCGGGACCTTCACAGATACGCAGTATTTT.

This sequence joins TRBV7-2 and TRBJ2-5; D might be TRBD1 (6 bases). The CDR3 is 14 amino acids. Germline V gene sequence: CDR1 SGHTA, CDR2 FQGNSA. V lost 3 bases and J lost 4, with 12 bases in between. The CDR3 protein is CASSLQQGLETQYF. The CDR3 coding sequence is TGTGCCAGCAGCTTGCAACAGGGCCTAGAGACCCAGTACTTC.

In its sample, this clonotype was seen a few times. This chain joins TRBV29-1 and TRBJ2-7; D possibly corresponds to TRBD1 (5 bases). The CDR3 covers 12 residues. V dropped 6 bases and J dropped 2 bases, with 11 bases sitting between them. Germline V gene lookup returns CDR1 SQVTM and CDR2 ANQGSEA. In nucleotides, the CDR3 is TGCAGCGTCCGGACACAAACCTACGAGCAGTACTTC. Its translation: CSVRTQTYEQYF.

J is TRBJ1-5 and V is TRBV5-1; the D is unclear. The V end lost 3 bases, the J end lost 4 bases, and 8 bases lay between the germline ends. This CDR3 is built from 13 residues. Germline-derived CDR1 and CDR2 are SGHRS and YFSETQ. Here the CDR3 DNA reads TGCGCCAGCAGCTCCGACTATAATCAGCCCCAGCATTTT. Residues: CASSSDYNQPQHF.

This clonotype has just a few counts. The CDR3 DNA reads TGTGCCAGCAGTGACAGCCGGGAATACGAGCAGTACTTC. Translated: CASSDSREYEQYF. This chain uses TRBV27 with TRBJ2-7; D is tentatively TRBD1 or TRBD2 (5 bases each). The V gene's germline CDR1 is MNHEY and CDR2 SMNVEV (reference sequence). The CDR3 sequence is 13 residues long. Trimming took off 5 bases at V and 4 bases at J, with 12 bases between the two ends.

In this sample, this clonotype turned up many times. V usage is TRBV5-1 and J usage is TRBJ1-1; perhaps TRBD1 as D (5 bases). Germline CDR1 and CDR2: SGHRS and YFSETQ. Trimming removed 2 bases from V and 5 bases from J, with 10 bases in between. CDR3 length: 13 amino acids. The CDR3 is CASSFGGKTEAFF. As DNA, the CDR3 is TGCGCCAGCAGCTTTGGGGGGAAGACTGAAGCTTTCTTT.

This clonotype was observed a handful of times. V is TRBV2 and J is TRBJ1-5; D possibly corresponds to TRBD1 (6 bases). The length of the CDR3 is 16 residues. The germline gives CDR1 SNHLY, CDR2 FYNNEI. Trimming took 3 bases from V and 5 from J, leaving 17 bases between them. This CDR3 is CASSDTGTWAHQPQHF. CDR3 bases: TGTGCCAGCAGTGATACAGGGACCTGGGCCCATCAGCCCCAGCATTTT.

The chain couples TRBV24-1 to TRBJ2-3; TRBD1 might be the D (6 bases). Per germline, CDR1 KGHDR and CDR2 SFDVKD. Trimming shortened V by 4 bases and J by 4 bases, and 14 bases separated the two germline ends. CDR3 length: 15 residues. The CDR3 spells CATSDRTEGPDTQYF. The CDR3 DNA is TGTGCCACCAGTGACCGGACAGAAGGGCCAGATACGCAGTATTTT.

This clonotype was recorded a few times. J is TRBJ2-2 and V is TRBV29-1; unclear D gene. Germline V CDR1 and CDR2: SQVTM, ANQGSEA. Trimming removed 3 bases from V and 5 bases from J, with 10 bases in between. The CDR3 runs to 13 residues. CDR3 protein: CSVDRRGTGELFF. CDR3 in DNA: TGCAGCGTTGACAGGCGAGGAACCGGGGAGCTGTTTTTT.

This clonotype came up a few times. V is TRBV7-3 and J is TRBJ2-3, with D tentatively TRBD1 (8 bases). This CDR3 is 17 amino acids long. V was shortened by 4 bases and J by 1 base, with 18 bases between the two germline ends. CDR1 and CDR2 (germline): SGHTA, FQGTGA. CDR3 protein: CASSSRTGTTGTDTQYF. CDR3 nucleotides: TGTGCCAGCAGCTCCCGGACAGGGACTACTGGCACAGATACGCAGTATTTT. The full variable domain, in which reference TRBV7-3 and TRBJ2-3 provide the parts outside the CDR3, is GAGVSQTPSNKVTEKGKYVELRCDPISGHTALYWYRQSLGQGPEFLIYFQGTGAADDSGLPNDRFFAVRPEGSVSTLKIQRTERGDSAVYLCASSSRTGTTGTDTQYFGPGTRLTVL.

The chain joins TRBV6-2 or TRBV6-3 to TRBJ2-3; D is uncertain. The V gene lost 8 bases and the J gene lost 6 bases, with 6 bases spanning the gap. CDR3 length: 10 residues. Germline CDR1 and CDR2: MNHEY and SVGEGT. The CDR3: CASGPDTQYF. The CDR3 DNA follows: TGTGCCAGCGGACCCGATACGCAGTATTTT.

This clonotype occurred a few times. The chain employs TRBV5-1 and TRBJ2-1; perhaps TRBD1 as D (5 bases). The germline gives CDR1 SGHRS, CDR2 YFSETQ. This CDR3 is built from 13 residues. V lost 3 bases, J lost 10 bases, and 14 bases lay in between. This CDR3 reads CASSWGGASEQFF. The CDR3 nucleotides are TGCGCCAGCAGCTGGGGTGGGGCATCGGAGCAGTTCTTC.

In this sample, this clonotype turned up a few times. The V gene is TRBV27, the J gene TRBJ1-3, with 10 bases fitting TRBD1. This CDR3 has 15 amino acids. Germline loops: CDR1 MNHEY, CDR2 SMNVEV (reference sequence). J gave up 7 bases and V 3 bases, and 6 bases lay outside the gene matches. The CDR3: CASSLGQGWSNTIYF. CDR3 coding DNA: TGTGCCAGCAGTTTGGGACAGGGGTGGAGCAACACCATATATTTT.

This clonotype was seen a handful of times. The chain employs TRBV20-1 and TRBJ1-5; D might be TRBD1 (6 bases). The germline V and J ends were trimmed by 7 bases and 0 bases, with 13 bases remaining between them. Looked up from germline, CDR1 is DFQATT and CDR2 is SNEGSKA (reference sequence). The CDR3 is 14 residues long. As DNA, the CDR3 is TGCAGTGTTGAGGGGGGTAATAGCAATCAGCCCCAGCATTTT. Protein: CSVEGGNSNQPQHF.

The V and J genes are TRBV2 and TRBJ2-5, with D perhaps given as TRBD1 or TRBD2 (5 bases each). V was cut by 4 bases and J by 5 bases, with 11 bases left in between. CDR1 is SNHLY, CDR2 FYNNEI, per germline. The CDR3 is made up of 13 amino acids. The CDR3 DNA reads TGTGCCAGCAGTGGGGGACCTCGGGAGACCCAGTACTTC. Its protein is CASSGGPRETQYF.

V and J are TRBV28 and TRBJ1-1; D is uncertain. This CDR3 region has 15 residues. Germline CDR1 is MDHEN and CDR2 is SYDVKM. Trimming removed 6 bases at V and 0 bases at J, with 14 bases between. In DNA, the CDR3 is TGTGCCAGCAGGCCCGGACGTCTCATGAACACTGAAGCTTTCTTT. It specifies CASRPGRLMNTEAFF.

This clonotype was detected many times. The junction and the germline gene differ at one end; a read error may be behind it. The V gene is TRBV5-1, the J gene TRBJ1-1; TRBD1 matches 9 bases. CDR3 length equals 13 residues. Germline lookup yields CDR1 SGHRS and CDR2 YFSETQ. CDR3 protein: CASSSTGGTEAFF. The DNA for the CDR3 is TGTGCCAGCAGTTCGACAGGGGGTACTGAAGCTTTCTTT.

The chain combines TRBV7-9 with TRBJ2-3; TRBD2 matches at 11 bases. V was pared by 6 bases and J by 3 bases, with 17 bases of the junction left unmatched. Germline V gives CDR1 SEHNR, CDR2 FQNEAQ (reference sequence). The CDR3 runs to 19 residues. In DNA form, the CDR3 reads TGTGCCAGCAGTCATTCCGTCTTGGCTAGCGGGAGGAAGACAGATACGCAGTATTTT. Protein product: CASSHSVLASGRKTDTQYF. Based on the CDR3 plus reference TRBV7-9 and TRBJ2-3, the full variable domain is DTGVSQNPRHKITKRGQNVTFRCDPISEHNRLYWYRQTLGQGPEFLTYFQNEAQLEKSRLLSDRFSAERPKGSFSTLEIQRTEQGDSAMYLCASSHSVLASGRKTDTQYFGPGTRLTVL.

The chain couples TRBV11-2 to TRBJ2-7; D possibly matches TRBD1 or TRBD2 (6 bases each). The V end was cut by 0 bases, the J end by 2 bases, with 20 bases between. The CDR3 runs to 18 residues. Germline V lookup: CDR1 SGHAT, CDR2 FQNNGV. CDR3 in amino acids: CASSLEDTWGAHPYEQYF. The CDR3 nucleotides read TGTGCCAGCAGCTTAGAGGACACCTGGGGGGCCCACCCCTACGAGCAGTACTTC.

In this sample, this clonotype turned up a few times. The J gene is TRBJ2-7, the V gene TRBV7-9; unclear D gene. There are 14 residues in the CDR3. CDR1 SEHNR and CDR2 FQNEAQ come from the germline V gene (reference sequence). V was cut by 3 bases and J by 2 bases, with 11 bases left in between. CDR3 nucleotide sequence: TGTGCCAGCAGCTTTCGCGGAACAGCCTACGAGCAGTACTTC. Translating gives CASSFRGTAYEQYF.

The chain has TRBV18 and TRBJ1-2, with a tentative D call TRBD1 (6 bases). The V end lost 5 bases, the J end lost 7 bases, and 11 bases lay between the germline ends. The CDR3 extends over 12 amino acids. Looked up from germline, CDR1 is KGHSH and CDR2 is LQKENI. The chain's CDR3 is CASSIRGAGYTF. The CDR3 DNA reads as TGTGCCAGCTCAATCAGGGGCGCTGGCTACACCTTC. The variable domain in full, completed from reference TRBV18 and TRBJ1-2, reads NAGVMQNPRHLVRRRGQEARLRCSPMKGHSHVYWYRQLPEEGLKFMVYLQKENIIDESGMPKERFSAEFPKEGPSILRIQQVVRGDSAAYFCASSIRGAGYTFGSGTRLTVV.